The rows below give T cell receptor beta chains drawn from one sample of a study of T cell repertoires in cytomegalovirus infection. TCRdb reprocessed the reads with MiXCR, giving one entry per CDR3 protein. Of 900,000 to 950,000 distinct CDR3 sequences listed, around 30% are singletons. These TCRs are of unknown antigen specificity. The sample consisted of cultured CD8+ T cells from PBMCs, taken from culture after CMV antigen stimulation. The source is a human donor in good health (CMV status not recorded). Some clones in this sample may be carry-over from other donors' samples. Both conserved end residues are part of each CDR3. Fields, in order: CDR3 length, clone size, J gene, D gene, V gene, CDR3 DNA, CDR3 protein. The D gene is left open where the match is weak. The size of a clone is reported for some rows only, either as once, few or many, or as a class for expanded clones.

14 - TRBJ2-3 TRBD2 TRBV27 TGTGCCAGCAGCCTGACTAGCGGGGGGAGGAACTTGGATTTT CASSLTSGGRNLDF
16 - TRBJ2-1 - TRBV7-6 TGTGACAGCAGCTTAGAGGACACCGCCCCCTACAATGAGCAGTTCTTC CDSSLEDTAPYNEQFF
16 - TRBJ2-7 TRBD1 TRBV2 TGTGCCAGCAGTGAAGTGGGGACAGGGACCCGCTACGAGCAGTACTTC CASSEVGTGTRYEQYF
16 few TRBJ2-3 TRBD1 TRBV7-9 TGTGCCAGCAGCGAAATCCAGGGGGTGTATGGAGATACGCAGTATTTT CASSEIQGVYGDTQYF
14 many TRBJ1-5 TRBD1 TRBV7-8 TGTGCCAGCAGCTTGACAGGGAGGGGGCAGCCCCAGCATTTT CASSLTGRGQPQHF
14 few TRBJ1-2 - TRBV12-3/TRBV12-4 TGTGCCAGCAGTTTTTCAGACGCGAACTATGGCTACACCTTC CASSFSDANYGYTF
13 - TRBJ2-3 - TRBV12-3/TRBV12-4 TGTGCCAGCACTCTATCCAGCACAGATACGCAGTATTTT CASTLSSTDTQYF
18 - TRBJ2-3 - TRBV15 TGTGCCACCAGCAGATACCCCGGGGCCTCCCCTGGCACAGATACGCAGTATTTT CATSRYPGASPGTDTQYF
18 many TRBJ2-1 - TRBV7-8 TGTGCCAGCAGCTTACCTAAGCAGAACCCAAGCTCCTACAATGAGCAGTTCTTC CASSLPKQNPSSYNEQFF
14 few TRBJ2-7 TRBD1 TRBV7-9 TGTGCCAGCAGCTTAGTACAGGGGGTCAACGAGCAGTACTTC CASSLVQGVNEQYF
16 few TRBJ1-4 - TRBV12-3/TRBV12-4 TGTGCCAGCAGTTTTGTTGGGGGCGAGGGGAATGAAAAACTGTTTTTT CASSFVGGEGNEKLFF
12 few TRBJ1-4 TRBD1 TRBV19 TGTGCCAGTACGACAGGGCTTGAAAAACTGTTTTTT CASTTGLEKLFF
15 few TRBJ2-5 - TRBV2 TGTGCCAGCACTCCGGAGGGCAGGGGACAAGAGACCCAGTACTTC CASTPEGRGQETQYF
14 - TRBJ2-1 - TRBV4-3 TGCGCCAGCAGCCAAGGACAGACCCCCAATGAGCAGTTCTTC CASSQGQTPNEQFF
14 many TRBJ2-7 TRBD1 TRBV7-2 TGTGCCAGCAGCTTAGTGCGACAGGGGAGCGAGCAGTACTTC CASSLVRQGSEQYF
14 many TRBJ2-3 TRBD2 TRBV7-2 TGTGCCAGCAGCCCGCGGGGGGGGGCAGATACGCAGTATTTT CASSPRGGADTQYF
13 few TRBJ1-2 - TRBV6-6 TGTGCCAGCAGCACCGGGGCCAACTATGGCTACACCTTC CASSTGANYGYTF
14 - TRBJ1-5 - TRBV19 TGTGCCAGTAGTGCCTGGGAGGGCAATCAGCCCCAGCATTTT CASSAWEGNQPQHF
16 few TRBJ1-5 - TRBV7-9 TGTGCCAGCAGCCTCGGGCGCCCCGAGCGCAATCAGCCCCAGCATTTT CASSLGRPERNQPQHF
15 few TRBJ2-2 - TRBV24-1 TGTGCCACCGGACCAGGGGTACCGAACACCGGGGAGCTGTTTTTT CATGPGVPNTGELFF
16 few TRBJ2-1 TRBD2 TRBV12-3/TRBV12-4 TGTGCCAGCAGTTCCAGACTAGCGGGGGGGCCGGATGAGCAGTTCTTC CASSSRLAGGPDEQFF
11 few TRBJ2-7 - TRBV27 TGTGCCTCCGGACAGCTCTACGAGCAGTACTTC CASGQLYEQYF
15 - TRBJ1-2 TRBD1 TRBV5-5 TGTGCCAGCAGCACCCCGTCGGGACAGAACTATGGCTACACCTTC CASSTPSGQNYGYTF
15 many TRBJ2-5 TRBD1 TRBV7-6 TGTGCCAGCAGCGACCGGGACAGGGGATCAGAGACCCAGTACTTC CASSDRDRGSETQYF
16 few TRBJ1-1 TRBD1 TRBV7-9 TGTGCCAGCAGCCACGACAGGGGAGCGAGGAACACTGAAGCTTTCTTT CASSHDRGARNTEAFF
14 few TRBJ1-2 - TRBV10-1 TGCGCCAGCAGTGACCAGGGCCGTAACTATGGCTACACCTTC CASSDQGRNYGYTF
16 many TRBJ1-4 - TRBV7-9 TGTGCCAGCAGCTCGTCCAGGGACGGTCTTAATGAAAAACTGTTTTTT CASSSSRDGLNEKLFF
15 - TRBJ2-5 TRBD1 TRBV5-1 TGCGCCAGCAGCAGATACAGGGGGCCAGAAGAGACCCAGTACTTC CASSRYRGPEETQYF
17 few TRBJ1-1 - TRBV7-6 TGTGCCAGCAGCCGACGTGTTACAGGGCCCTTGAACACTGAAGCTTTCTTT CASSRRVTGPLNTEAFF